The 19 T cell receptor beta chains below all came from one sample that was sequenced in a study of PD-1 blockade in mismatch repair-deficient tumors. Produced via immunoSEQ multiplex PCR; TCRdb's table is partial and in-frame only. In the table there are under 150,000 clones, more than 70% of which are singletons. The sequences come from peripheral blood, collected 70 to 72 weeks after starting pembrolizumab. These receptors originate from an adult with mismatch repair-deficient cancer.

The CDR3 sequence: CASSLILGTSGPGELFF. In DNA, the CDR3 is TGTGCCAGCAGCTTAATATTGGGGACTAGCGGGCCCGGGGAGCTGTTTTTT. This sequence joins TRBV11-3 and TRBJ2-2; 12 bases line up with TRBD2. The germline V gene encodes CDR1 SGHNT and CDR2 YENEEA. The CDR3 is 17 amino acids. With V trimmed by 2 bases and J by 6 bases, 7 bases remained unmatched.

This rearrangement joins TRBV6-6 to TRBJ2-1; TRBD2 matches 10 bases. Trimming at V came to 10 bases and at J to 6 bases, leaving 9 bases not matched to a gene. Germline assignment: CDR1 MNHNY and CDR2 SVGAGI (reference sequence). The CDR3 spans 14 residues. CDR3 DNA: TGTGCCACCAAAGCGGGAGGGGGTGTCAATGAGCAGTTCTTC. As protein: CATKAGGGVNEQFF.

V usage is TRBV27 and J usage is TRBJ2-1, with 10 bases aligning to TRBD2. CDR1 is MNHEY and CDR2 is SMNVEV in the germline V gene (reference sequence). V shed 2 bases, J shed 9 bases, and the junction held 7 bases outside the gene matches. The CDR3 runs to 15 residues. In nucleotides, the CDR3 is TGTGCCAGCAGTTTAGGGCTAGCGGGAGACACTGAGCAGTTCTTC. Translated, it gives CASSLGLAGDTEQFF.

This chain connects TRBV2 to TRBJ2-5; TRBD1 might be the D (6 bases). The CDR3 totals 15 residues. V was clipped by 6 bases and J by 5 bases, with 19 bases between them. The germline CDR1 and CDR2 sequences are SNHLY and FYNNEI. CDR3 residues: CASSQASWTAETQYF. The DNA of the CDR3 is TGTGCCAGCAGCCAAGCTTCGTGGACAGCGGAGACCCAGTACTTC.

This sequence joins TRBV28 and TRBJ2-3; TRBD1 is a possible D gene (5 bases). The germline V gene encodes CDR1 MDHEN and CDR2 SYDVKM. The CDR3 is 15 amino acids. Trimming took 7 bases from V and 3 from J, leaving 17 bases between them. CDR3 bases: TGTGCCAGCACTCTAGGGGTGACACGTACAGATACGCAGTATTTT. It is translated as CASTLGVTRTDTQYF. The whole variable domain, remainder taken from reference TRBV28 and TRBJ2-3, is DVKVTQSSRYLVKRTGEKVFLECVQDMDHENMFWYRQDPGLGLRLIYFSYDVKMKEKGDIPEGYSVSREKKERFSLILESASTNQTSMYLCASTLGVTRTDTQYFGPGTRLTVL.

The chain links TRBV7-9 to TRBJ2-7; TRBD2 aligns across 11 bases. V shed 1 base and J 3 bases; nucleotides not matched to a gene: 5. The germline gives CDR1 SEHNR, CDR2 FQNEAQ (reference sequence). The CDR3 has 16 amino acids. CDR3 residues: CASSLVTSGNVYEQYF. DNA for the CDR3: TGTGCCAGCAGCTTAGTGACTAGCGGGAACGTCTACGAGCAGTACTTC.

This clone occurred once. The chain couples TRBV5-8 to TRBJ2-1; possibly TRBD2 for D (6 bases). Germline values: CDR1 SGHTS, CDR2 YDEGEE. The CDR3 sequence is 15 residues long. V was clipped by 3 bases and J by 2 bases, with 12 bases between them. The CDR3 DNA reads TGTGCCAGCAGCTCCGGGACTGCTACCTACAATGAGCAGTTCTTC. The encoded protein is CASSSGTATYNEQFF.

This chain uses TRBV30 with TRBJ2-7; 7 bases agree with TRBD2. This CDR3 region has 12 residues. The germline CDR1 and CDR2 sequences are GTSNPN and SVGIG (reference sequence). The CDR3 region has the DNA TGTGCTCAACGGGGGGAGGGTTACGAGCAGTACTTC. Translated: CAQRGEGYEQYF.

The chain carries TRBV13 and TRBJ1-1, with 7 bases fitting TRBD1. V shed 3 bases, J shed 1 base, and the junction held 11 bases outside the gene matches. CDR1 and CDR2 (germline): PRHDT, FYEKMQ (reference sequence). This CDR3 is built from 17 residues. CDR3 protein: CASSLAIQGLTNTEAFF. In DNA, the CDR3 is TGTGCCAGCAGCTTGGCCATACAGGGGCTAACGAACACTGAAGCTTTCTTT.

The chain carries TRBV6-6 and TRBJ2-1; D is unresolved. The CDR3 is 12 residues long. The ends were cut back, 9 bases at V and 5 bases at J, with 11 bases in the middle. The V gene's germline CDR1 is MNHNY and CDR2 SVGAGI (reference sequence). The CDR3 nucleotides read TGTGCCAGTCTCAGAGATAACAATGAGCAGTTCTTC. Amino acid sequence: CASLRDNNEQFF.

The gene calls are TRBV13 and TRBJ1-1, with D hard to call. Germline V gives CDR1 PRHDT, CDR2 FYEKMQ (reference sequence). Between the trimmed V and J ends, which lost 3 bases and 3 bases, there was a span of 11 bases. The CDR3 is 14 amino acids. The CDR3 is CASSFDSADTEAFF. The DNA of the CDR3 is TGTGCCAGCAGCTTTGACTCGGCGGACACTGAAGCTTTCTTT.

This sequence joins TRBV19 and TRBJ1-1; 8 bases fit TRBD1. The CDR3 covers 13 residues. J gave up 5 bases and V 11 bases, and 10 bases lay outside the gene matches. In germline, CDR1 is LNHDA, CDR2 SQIVND (reference sequence). The CDR3 coding sequence is TGTGCCTCAGTAGTGAGGACAGGGACTGAAGCTTTCTTT. This encodes CASVVRTGTEAFF.

In this sample, this clone turned up a few times. V gene TRBV7-8 combines with J gene TRBJ2-7, with D tentatively TRBD1 or TRBD2 (5 bases each). Germline V gene lookup returns CDR1 SGHVS and CDR2 FQNEAQ. V lost 10 bases and J lost 6, with 16 bases in between. CDR3 size: 12 residues. The CDR3 protein is CATPGQALEQYF. The CDR3 bases are TGTGCCACCCCGGGGCAGGCTCTCGAGCAGTACTTC. Combining the CDR3 with reference TRBV7-8 and TRBJ2-7 gives the whole variable domain GAGVSQSPRYKVAKRGQDVALRCDPISGHVSLFWYQQALGQGPEFLTYFQNEAQLDKSGLPSDRFFAERPEGSVSTLKIQRTQQEDSAVYLCATPGQALEQYFGPGTRLTVT.

The chain is built from TRBV7-9 and TRBJ2-2; D call uncertain. Germline V gives CDR1 SEHNR, CDR2 FQNEAQ (reference sequence). This CDR3 contains 12 residues. Trimming removed 5 bases from V and 4 bases from J, with 5 bases in between. The CDR3 here is CASSLITGELFF. CDR3 nucleotides: TGTGCCAGCAGCCTAATCACCGGGGAGCTGTTTTTT.

CDR3 sequence (DNA): TGTGCCAGCAGCCAAAGCTCCGGGACTAGCGGCTACGAGCAGTACTTC. As protein: CASSQSSGTSGYEQYF. The chain recombines TRBV5-4 with TRBJ2-7; 11 bases fit TRBD2. Unmatched junction bases numbered 9, after V lost 4 bases and J lost 3 bases. CDR3 length: 16 amino acids. The V gene's germline CDR1 is SGHNT and CDR2 YYREEE (reference sequence).

This chain uses TRBV19 with TRBJ1-2; TRBD1 might be the D (5 bases). V was cut by 0 bases and J by 4 bases, with 9 bases left in between. The germline V gene has CDR1 LNHDA and CDR2 SQIVND (reference sequence). The CDR3 has 14 residues. This CDR3 is CASSIDQGTYGYTF. CDR3 sequence (DNA): TGTGCCAGTAGTATAGATCAGGGTACCTATGGCTACACCTTC. The whole variable domain, remainder taken from reference TRBV19 and TRBJ1-2, is DGGITQSPKYLFRKEGQNVTLSCEQNLNHDAMYWYRQDPGQGLRLIYYSQIVNDFQKGDIAEGYSVSREKKESFPLTVTSAQKNPTAFYLCASSIDQGTYGYTFGSGTRLTVV.

The chain is built from TRBV21-1 and TRBJ1-5; the table assigns TRBD1, which was not confirmed against the DNA. TRBV21-1 is termed a pseudogene. The CDR3 runs 15 residues. CDR3 region: CASSKRDRESQPQHF. CDR3 DNA: TGTGCCAGCAGCAAAAGGGACAGGGAGAGTCAGCCCCAGCATTTT.

The chain employs TRBV5-1 and TRBJ2-3, with TRBD2 matching over 14 bases. This CDR3 is built from 19 residues. J lost 6 bases, V lost 3 bases, and 15 bases had no gene match. CDR1 and CDR2 (germline): SGHRS, YFSETQ. CDR3 residues: CASSSLGTSGRLTGDTQYF. The CDR3 DNA reads as TGCGCCAGCAGCTCGTTGGGGACTAGCGGGAGACTCACAGGTGATACGCAGTATTTT.

The J gene is TRBJ1-1, the V gene TRBV19, with 8 nucleotides matching TRBD1. The ends lost 10 bases at V and 10 bases at J; junction bases unmatched: 5. The germline V gene has CDR1 LNHDA and CDR2 SQIVND (reference sequence). The CDR3 is 10 amino acids. As DNA, the CDR3 is TGTGCCATCGGACAGGGAGTAGCTTTCTTT. Its protein is CAIGQGVAFF.